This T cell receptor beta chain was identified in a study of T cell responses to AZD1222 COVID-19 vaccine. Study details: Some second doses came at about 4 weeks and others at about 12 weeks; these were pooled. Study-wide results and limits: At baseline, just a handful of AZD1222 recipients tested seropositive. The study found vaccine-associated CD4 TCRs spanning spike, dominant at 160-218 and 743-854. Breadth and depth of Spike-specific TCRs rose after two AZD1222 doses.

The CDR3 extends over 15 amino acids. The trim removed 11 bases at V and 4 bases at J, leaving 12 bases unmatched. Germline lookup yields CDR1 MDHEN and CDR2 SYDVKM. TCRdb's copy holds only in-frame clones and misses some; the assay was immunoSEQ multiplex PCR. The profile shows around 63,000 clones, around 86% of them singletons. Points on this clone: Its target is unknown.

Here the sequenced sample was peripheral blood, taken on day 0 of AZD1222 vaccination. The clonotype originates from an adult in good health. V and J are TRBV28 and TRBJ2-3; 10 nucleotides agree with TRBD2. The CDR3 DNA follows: TGTGCCTCCCCCGCGAGCGGGGGGGTACCAGATACGCAGTATTTT. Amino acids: CASPASGGVPDTQYF.